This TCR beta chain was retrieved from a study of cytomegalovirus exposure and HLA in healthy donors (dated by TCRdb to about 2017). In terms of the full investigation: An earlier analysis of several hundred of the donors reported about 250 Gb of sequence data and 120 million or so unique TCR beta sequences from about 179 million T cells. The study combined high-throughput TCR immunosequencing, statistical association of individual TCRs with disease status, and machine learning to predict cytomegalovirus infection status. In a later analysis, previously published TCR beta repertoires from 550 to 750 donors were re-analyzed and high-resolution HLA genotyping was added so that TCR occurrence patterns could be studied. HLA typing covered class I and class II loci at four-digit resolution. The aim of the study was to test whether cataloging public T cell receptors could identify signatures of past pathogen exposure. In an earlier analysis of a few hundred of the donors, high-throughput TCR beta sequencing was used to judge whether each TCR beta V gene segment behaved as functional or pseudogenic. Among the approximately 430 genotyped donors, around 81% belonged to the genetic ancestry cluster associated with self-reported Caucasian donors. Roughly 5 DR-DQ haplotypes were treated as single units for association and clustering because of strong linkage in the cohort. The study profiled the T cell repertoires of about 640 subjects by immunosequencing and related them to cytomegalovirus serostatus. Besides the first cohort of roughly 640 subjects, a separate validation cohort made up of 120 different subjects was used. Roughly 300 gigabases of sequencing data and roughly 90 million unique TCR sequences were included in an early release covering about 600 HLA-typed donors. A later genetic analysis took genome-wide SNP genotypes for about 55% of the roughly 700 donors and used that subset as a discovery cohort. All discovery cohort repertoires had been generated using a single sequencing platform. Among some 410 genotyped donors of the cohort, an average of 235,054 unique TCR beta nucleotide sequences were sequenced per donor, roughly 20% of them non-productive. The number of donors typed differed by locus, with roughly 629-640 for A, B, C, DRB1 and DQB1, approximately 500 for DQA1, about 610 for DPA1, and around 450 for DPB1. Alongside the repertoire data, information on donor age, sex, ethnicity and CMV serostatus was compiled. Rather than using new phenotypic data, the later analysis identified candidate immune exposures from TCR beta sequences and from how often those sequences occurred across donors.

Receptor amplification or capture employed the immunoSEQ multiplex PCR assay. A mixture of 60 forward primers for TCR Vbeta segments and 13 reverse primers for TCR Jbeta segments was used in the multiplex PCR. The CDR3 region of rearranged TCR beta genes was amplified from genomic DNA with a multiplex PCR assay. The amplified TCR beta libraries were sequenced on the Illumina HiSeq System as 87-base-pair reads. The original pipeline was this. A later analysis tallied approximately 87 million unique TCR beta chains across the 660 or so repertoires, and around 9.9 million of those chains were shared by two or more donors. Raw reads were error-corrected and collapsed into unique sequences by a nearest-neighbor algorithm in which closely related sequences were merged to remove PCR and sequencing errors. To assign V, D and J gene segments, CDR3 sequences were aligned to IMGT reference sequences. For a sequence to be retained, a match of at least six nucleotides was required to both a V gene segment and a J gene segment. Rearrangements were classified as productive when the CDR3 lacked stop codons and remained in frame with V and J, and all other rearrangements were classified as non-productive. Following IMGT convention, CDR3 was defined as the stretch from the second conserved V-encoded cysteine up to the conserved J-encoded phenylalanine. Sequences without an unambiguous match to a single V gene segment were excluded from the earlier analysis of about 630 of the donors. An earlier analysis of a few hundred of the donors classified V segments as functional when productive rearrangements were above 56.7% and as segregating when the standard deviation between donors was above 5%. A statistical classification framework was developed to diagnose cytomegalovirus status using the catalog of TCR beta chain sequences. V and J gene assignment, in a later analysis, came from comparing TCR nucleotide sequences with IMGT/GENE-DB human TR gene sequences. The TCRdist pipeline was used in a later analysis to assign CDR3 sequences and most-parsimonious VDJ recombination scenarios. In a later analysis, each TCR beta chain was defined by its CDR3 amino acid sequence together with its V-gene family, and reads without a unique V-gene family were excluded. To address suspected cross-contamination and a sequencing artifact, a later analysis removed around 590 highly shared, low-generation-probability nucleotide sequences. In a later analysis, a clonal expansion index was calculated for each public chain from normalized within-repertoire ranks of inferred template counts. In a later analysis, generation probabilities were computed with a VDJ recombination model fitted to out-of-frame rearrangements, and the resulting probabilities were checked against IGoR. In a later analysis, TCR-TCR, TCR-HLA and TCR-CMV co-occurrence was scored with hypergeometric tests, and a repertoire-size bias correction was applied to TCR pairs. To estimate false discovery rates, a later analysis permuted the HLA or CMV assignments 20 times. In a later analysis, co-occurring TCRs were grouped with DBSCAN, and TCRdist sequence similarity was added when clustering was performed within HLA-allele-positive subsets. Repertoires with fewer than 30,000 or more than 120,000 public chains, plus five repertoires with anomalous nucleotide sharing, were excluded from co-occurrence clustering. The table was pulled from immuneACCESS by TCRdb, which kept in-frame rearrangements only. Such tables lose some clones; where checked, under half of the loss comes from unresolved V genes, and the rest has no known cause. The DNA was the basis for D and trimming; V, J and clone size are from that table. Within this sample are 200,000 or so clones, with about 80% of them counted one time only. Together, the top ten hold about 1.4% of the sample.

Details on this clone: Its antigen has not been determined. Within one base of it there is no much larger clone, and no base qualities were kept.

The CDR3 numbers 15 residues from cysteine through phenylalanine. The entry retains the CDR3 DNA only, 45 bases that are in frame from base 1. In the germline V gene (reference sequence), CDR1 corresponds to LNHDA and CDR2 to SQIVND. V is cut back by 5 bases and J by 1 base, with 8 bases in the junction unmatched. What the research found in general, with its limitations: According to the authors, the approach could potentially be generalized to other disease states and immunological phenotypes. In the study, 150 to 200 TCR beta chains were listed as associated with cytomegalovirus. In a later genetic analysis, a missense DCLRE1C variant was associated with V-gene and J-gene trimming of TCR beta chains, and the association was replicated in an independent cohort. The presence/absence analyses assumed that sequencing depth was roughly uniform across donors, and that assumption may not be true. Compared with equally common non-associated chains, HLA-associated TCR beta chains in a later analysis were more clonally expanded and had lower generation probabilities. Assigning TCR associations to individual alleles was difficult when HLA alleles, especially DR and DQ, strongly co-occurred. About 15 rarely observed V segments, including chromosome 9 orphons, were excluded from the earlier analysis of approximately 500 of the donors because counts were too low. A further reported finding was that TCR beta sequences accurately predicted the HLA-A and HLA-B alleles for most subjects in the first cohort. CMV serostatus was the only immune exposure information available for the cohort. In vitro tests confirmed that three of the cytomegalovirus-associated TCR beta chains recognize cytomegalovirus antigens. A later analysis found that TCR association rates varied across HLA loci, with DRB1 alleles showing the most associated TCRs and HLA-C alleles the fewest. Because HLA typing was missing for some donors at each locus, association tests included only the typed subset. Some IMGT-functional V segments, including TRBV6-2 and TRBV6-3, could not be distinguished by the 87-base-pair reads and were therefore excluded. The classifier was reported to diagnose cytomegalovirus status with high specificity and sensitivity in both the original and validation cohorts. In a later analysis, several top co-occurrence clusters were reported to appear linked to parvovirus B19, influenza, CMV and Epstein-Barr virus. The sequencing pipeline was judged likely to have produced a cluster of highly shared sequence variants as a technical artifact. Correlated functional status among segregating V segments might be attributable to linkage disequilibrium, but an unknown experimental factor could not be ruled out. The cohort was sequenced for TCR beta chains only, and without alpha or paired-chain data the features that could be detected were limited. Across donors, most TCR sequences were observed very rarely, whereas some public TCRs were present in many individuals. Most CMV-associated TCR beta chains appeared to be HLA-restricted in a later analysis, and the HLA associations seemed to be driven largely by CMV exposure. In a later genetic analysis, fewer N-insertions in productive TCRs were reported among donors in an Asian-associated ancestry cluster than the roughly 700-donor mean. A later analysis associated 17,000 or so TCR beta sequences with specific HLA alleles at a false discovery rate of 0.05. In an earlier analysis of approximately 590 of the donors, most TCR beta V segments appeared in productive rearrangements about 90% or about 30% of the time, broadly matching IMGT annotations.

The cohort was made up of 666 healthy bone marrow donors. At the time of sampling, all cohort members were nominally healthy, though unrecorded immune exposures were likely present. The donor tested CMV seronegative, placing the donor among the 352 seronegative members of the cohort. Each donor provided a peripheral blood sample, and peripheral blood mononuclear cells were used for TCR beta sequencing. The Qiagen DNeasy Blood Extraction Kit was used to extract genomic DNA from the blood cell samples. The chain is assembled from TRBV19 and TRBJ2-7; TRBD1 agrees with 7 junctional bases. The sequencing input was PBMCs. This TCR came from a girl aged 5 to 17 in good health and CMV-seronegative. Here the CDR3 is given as CASSVIRDRSYEQYF. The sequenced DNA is TGTGCCAGTAGTGTAATCCGGGACAGATCCTACGAGCAGTACTTC.